This TCR beta chain derives from a study of memory CD4+ T cells and cytomegalovirus serostatus (dated by TCRdb to the late 2010s). Notes on the research overall: A total of some 33 healthy Belgian adults, of whom 9 were CMV seropositive and approximately 25 were CMV seronegative, were included in the cohort. To replicate a published TCR-based CMV serostatus classifier, the researchers sequenced the CD4+ memory TCRbeta repertoires of a Belgian cohort whose cytomegalovirus serostatus was known.

A FACSAria II was used to sort memory CD4+ T cells, defined as single viable CD3+CD4+CD8-CD45RO+ cells. CMV serostatus was determined using a Roche Elecsys assay that detects serum IgG against CMV pp150, pp28, p38 and p52. After the samples were thawed, total CD4+ T cells were enriched through positive selection using CD4 magnetic microbeads. Samples originated from another study that specifically interrogated the CD4+ T cell memory repertoire. Peripheral blood mononuclear cells were isolated and cryopreserved following standard operating procedures; serum was stored at -80 °C. The staining used CD3-PerCP (BW264/56), CD4-APC (RPA-T4), CD45RO-PE (UCHT1) and CD8-Pacific Orange (3B5) antibodies, and Sytox blue was used to exclude non-viable cells. The study at large found these results: Only CD4+CD45RO+ memory cells were sequenced, in contrast to the original study, which included naive and memory CD4+ and CD8+ populations. For CMV serostatus prediction, a median bootstrapped AUC of 0.95 was reached with the original framework, and a median bootstrapped AUC of approximately 0.89 was reached with a US-trained random forest. The results were read as suggesting that the CMV-associated TCR signature is, for the most part, present in the CD4+ memory repertoire. On the Belgian cohort, the classifier based on the original framework reached a median bootstrapped AUC of roughly 0.96, with a 95% CI of 0.76-1.00. Of around 150 previously reported CMV-associated TCRbeta sequences, around 70 appeared in the CD4+ memory repertoires, each in one to five individuals.

This clone was counted a single time. This receptor's antigen is unknown. Base qualities are not provided; no much larger clone lies one nucleotide away. The Quick-DNA Microprep Kit was used to extract genomic DNA from the sorted cells. Amplification of TCRbeta DNA was done with the immunoSEQ hsTCRbeta kit, following the protocol from the manufacturer. TCRbeta libraries were sequenced on an Illumina MiSeq instrument. Under the source paper's analysis protocol: Removing out-of-frame sequences left roughly 2.4 million distinct TCRbeta sequences, an average of about 73,000 per individual. Each individual was scored according to the count of roughly 160 previously reported CMV-associated TCRbeta sequences and the total productive distinct TCRbeta count. A beta-binomial model was reimplemented in Python, and scikit-learn random forests with default parameters were trained on data from the US cohort. Classifier performance on the Belgian cohort was summarized as median AUC with percentile confidence intervals over 10,000 bootstrap iterations. In its TCRdb copy, this immuneACCESS table keeps in-frame sequences only and misses some clones. Where compared with another copy, unresolved V genes explain less than half of these, and the others have no known cause. That table supplies the V and J calls and clone size; D and trimming were determined from the DNA. For this sample there are around 49,000 clones; 75% to 85% appear just once. 0.5% to 0.7% of the sample lies in the top ten.

The sequence came from an adult in good health and CMV-seronegative. Sequencing used memory CD4+ T cells from blood.

The DNA is as follows: TGTGCCAGCAGCCCATCGGAAATACAGCCCCAGCATTTT. The translation is CASSPSEIQPQHF. Recombination connected TRBV6-1 to TRBJ1-5, with the identity of the D gene unclear. The CDR3 runs 13 residues from the cysteine to the phenylalanine. CDR3 DNA only is kept here, 39 bases in frame from base 1. For CDR1 and CDR2, the germline V gene lists MNHNS and SASEGT. A distance of 13 bases separates the germline ends of V and J, which lose 6 bases and 7 bases respectively.